In this sample, the clone carrying this T cell receptor beta chain turned up once. Its target is not known. Measured with immunoSEQ multiplex PCR; TCRdb has only the in-frame clones, and not every one. Found here are around 130,000 clones, 89% of them singletons; the top ten hold roughly 1.8%. The V gene lost 1 base and the J gene lost 6 bases, with 9 bases spanning the gap. Germline V CDR1 and CDR2: SGHNT, YYREEE (reference sequence). The CDR3 is 13 residues long. These data come from a study of T cells in localized non-small cell lung cancer. Whole-study results and caveats: In adjacent lung, a median roughly 62 of the top 100 tumor clones were found. Higher blood T cell density went with longer overall survival.

The TCR originated in a female donor of 60 years or more with stage I lung adenocarcinoma. Sample: peripheral blood, taken before any cancer treatment. The chain couples TRBV5-4 to TRBJ2-3; D ambiguous. The CDR3 sequence: CASSLPGSDTQYF. CDR3 DNA sequence: TGTGCCAGCAGCTTGCCCGGGTCTGATACGCAGTATTTT.